This passage covers 3 T cell receptor beta chains from one sample sequenced in a study of read filtering for tumor transcriptome and immune sequencing. From around 440 ng of RNA, a library with molecular barcoded alpha/delta and beta/gamma adaptors was made. TCRdb passed the reads through MiXCR, listing each CDR3 protein once. This sample has 20,000 to 25,000 distinct CDR3 sequences; around 15% occur once, and the top ten carry about 70%. The material sequenced was a population of CD138-negative cells sorted from bone marrow. Every receptor here comes from a donor aged 40 or over with multiple myeloma.

This clonotype was seen many times. The chain has TRBV4-2 and TRBJ1-5; D may be TRBD1 (6 bases). Between the trimmed V and J ends, which lost 4 bases and 6 bases, there was a span of 16 bases. The CDR3 is 15 amino acids. From germline, CDR1 is LGHNA and CDR2 YNFKEQ. CDR3 amino acids: CASSLFTGKGQPQHF. The CDR3 DNA sequence: TGTGCCAGCAGCCTGTTTACAGGGAAGGGTCAGCCCCAGCATTTT.

This clonotype showed up many times. V usage is TRBV7-9 and J usage is TRBJ2-3, with 11 bases identical to TRBD2. The CDR3 loop spans 14 amino acids. Germline V lookup: CDR1 SEHNR, CDR2 FQNEAQ (reference sequence). Trimming took 7 bases from V and 5 from J; bases not matched to a gene: 5. The CDR3 DNA sequence: TGTGCCAGCAAAACTAGCGGGAGTAGAGATACGCAGTATTTT. It specifies CASKTSGSRDTQYF. Together with reference TRBV7-9 and TRBJ2-3, the CDR3 gives the full variable domain: DTGVSQNPRHKITKRGQNVTFRCDPISEHNRLYWYRQTLGQGPEFLTYFQNEAQLEKSRLLSDRFSAERPKGSFSTLEIQRTEQGDSAMYLCASKTSGSRDTQYFGPGTRLTVL.

This clonotype was detected ten times or more. The chain carries TRBV7-9 and TRBJ2-7, with a tentative D call TRBD2 (6 bases). V shed 1 base and J shed 1 base, with 14 bases lying between them. The CDR3 has 16 amino acids. Germline V CDR1 and CDR2: SEHNR, FQNEAQ (reference sequence). In DNA, the CDR3 is TGTGCCAGCAGCTTAGTGGGTCGGGAGTTATCCTACGAGCAGTACTTC. Translating gives CASSLVGRELSYEQYF. Together with reference TRBV7-9 and TRBJ2-7, the CDR3 gives the full variable domain: DTGVSQNPRHKITKRGQNVTFRCDPISEHNRLYWYRQTLGQGPEFLTYFQNEAQLEKSRLLSDRFSAERPKGSFSTLEIQRTEQGDSAMYLCASSLVGRELSYEQYFGPGTRLTVT.